This passage covers 13 T cell receptor beta chains from one sample sequenced in a study of T-cell reconstitution after alpha-beta-depleted transplantation in children. Library preparation (for TCRbeta) was performed with unique molecular identifiers. One entry per CDR3 protein, called by TCRdb with MiXCR from the PCR reads. The repertoire includes 230,000 or so distinct CDR3 sequences, about 9.6% of them detected once, and approximately 5% sits in the top ten. Sequencing was performed on PBMCs from the stem cell graft donor, taken from the stem cell graft. The receptors come from a human donor who donated a stem cell graft to a child with SCID.

This clonotype was picked up many times. The V gene is TRBV6-1, the J gene TRBJ2-3, with 13 bases that match TRBD2. J was trimmed by 6 bases and V by 4 bases; bases with no gene match: 13. There are 18 residues in the CDR3. Germline CDR1 and CDR2: MNHNS and SASEGT. Here the CDR3 DNA reads TGTGCCAGCAGTGGACGTGCTAAGGGACTAGCGGGGTTGGATACGCAGTATTTT. This sequence encodes CASSGRAKGLAGLDTQYF.

This clonotype was found many times. V usage is TRBV12-3 or TRBV12-4 and J usage is TRBJ2-2; D not resolved. The CDR3 is 15 residues long. V shed 2 bases and J shed 7 bases, with 14 bases lying between them. The CDR3 loop reads CASSLLGSGSGELFF. DNA of the CDR3: TGTGCCAGCAGTTTATTGGGATCTGGCAGCGGGGAGCTGTTTTTT.

Many counts were recorded for this clonotype. This chain links TRBV4-3 with TRBJ2-3, with D uncertain. Germline CDR1 reads LGHNA; CDR2 reads YSLEER. V shed 4 bases and J shed 0 bases, with 14 bases lying between them. CDR3 length: 16 amino acids. As DNA, the CDR3 is TGCGCCAGCAGCCCTTACAGCGAGACTAGCACAGATACGCAGTATTTT. Its translation is CASSPYSETSTDTQYF.

This clonotype showed up many times. The chain couples TRBV2 to TRBJ1-6; D may be TRBD1 (6 bases). The germline V and J ends were trimmed by 6 bases and 10 bases, with 13 bases remaining between them. Germline assignment: CDR1 SNHLY and CDR2 FYNNEI. The CDR3 covers 13 residues. CDR3 residues: CASRLTGMSPLHF. CDR3 coding DNA: TGTGCCAGCAGACTAACAGGGATGTCACCCCTCCACTTT.

This clonotype was counted at least ten times. The chain employs TRBV6-5 and TRBJ2-4; possible D gene TRBD1, 6 bases. V lost 0 bases and J 0 bases, leaving 9 bases between the germline ends. Per germline, CDR1 MNHEY and CDR2 SVGAGI. The CDR3 covers 16 residues. The CDR3 coding sequence is TGTGCCAGCAGTTACTCTCAGGGGACAGCCAAAAACATTCAGTACTTC. Translating it yields CASSYSQGTAKNIQYF.

At least ten counts were recorded for this clonotype. J is TRBJ1-2 and V is TRBV5-6; the D gene is possibly TRBD1 (5 bases). The CDR3 length is 15 residues. V shed 0 bases and J shed 3 bases, with 12 bases lying between them. Germline CDR1 reads SGHDT; CDR2 reads YYEEEE. Here the CDR3 reads CASSLGDRPYYGYTF. The CDR3 nucleotides read TGTGCCAGCAGCTTGGGGGACCGACCATACTATGGCTACACCTTC.

As concerns this clonotype: This may arise from a read error, as a much more abundant clone is one base away. The conserved closing phenylalanine or tryptophan is absent in this CDR3, likely reflecting a read error. The rearrangement uses TRBV7-2 and TRBJ2-1; D call uncertain. Trimming left V 1 base short and J 11 bases short, with 9 bases between. In germline, CDR1 is SGHTA, CDR2 FQGNSA. The CDR3 extends over 12 amino acids. The CDR3 sequence is CASSLGRWKQFC. DNA for the CDR3: TGTGCCAGCAGCTTAGGGCGCTGGAAGCAGTTCTGC.

The sample holds many counts of this clonotype. The V gene is TRBV28, the J gene TRBJ1-6; 7 nucleotides line up with TRBD1. Germline V gives CDR1 MDHEN, CDR2 SYDVKM. The J segment lost 8 bases and the V segment lost 11 bases, leaving 6 bases of the junction unmatched. The CDR3 totals 12 residues. The CDR3: CASRGGYSPLHF. The CDR3 nucleotides are TGTGCCTCCAGGGGGGGGTATTCACCCCTCCACTTT.

This clonotype was picked up many times. The CDR3: CASSLGGIPNTEAFF. The CDR3 nucleotides read TGCGCCAGCAGCTTGGGGGGGATTCCGAACACTGAAGCTTTCTTT. The V call is TRBV5-1, the J call TRBJ1-1; tentative D call: TRBD1 (5 bases). From germline, CDR1 is SGHRS and CDR2 YFSETQ. The CDR3 length is 15 residues. Trimming left V 0 bases short and J 1 base short, with 10 bases between.

Many counts were recorded for this clonotype. The rearrangement links TRBV27 to TRBJ2-7; 8 nucleotides match TRBD2. Trimming cost V 2 bases and J 0 bases; bases outside gene matches: 12. Germline V gene sequence: CDR1 MNHEY, CDR2 SMNVEV (reference sequence). This CDR3 comprises 18 residues. The CDR3 sequence is CASSLGPLSGGNSYEQYF. CDR3 bases: TGTGCCAGCAGTTTAGGGCCCCTTTCGGGGGGGAACTCCTACGAGCAGTACTTC.

The V and J genes are TRBV4-1 and TRBJ1-5; D possibly corresponds to TRBD1 (6 bases). The V gene's germline CDR1 is MGHRA and CDR2 YSYEKL. V was shortened by 1 base and J by 3 bases, with 10 bases between the two germline ends. The CDR3 totals 15 residues. CDR3 DNA: TGCGCCAGCAGCCAAGGGGGGGGCGCCAATCAGCCCCAGCATTTT. It is translated as CASSQGGGANQPQHF.

The sample holds many counts of this clonotype. V and J are TRBV12-3 or TRBV12-4 and TRBJ1-3; possible D gene TRBD1, 6 bases. The CDR3 extends over 16 amino acids. Trimming stripped 3 bases from V and 4 bases from J, with 16 bases between. DNA for the CDR3: TGTGCCAGCAGTTTTTCCCCGGGGGCGAGGGGAAACACCATATATTTT. This sequence encodes CASSFSPGARGNTIYF.

This clonotype was observed at least ten times. The chain links TRBV5-1 to TRBJ2-2; the match to TRBD1 covers 9 bases. J gave up 7 bases and V 0 bases, and 4 bases lay outside the gene matches. Looked up from germline, CDR1 is SGHRS and CDR2 is YFSETQ. The CDR3 sequence is 15 residues long. As DNA, the CDR3 is TGCGCCAGCAGCTTGGGACAGGGGGACAACGGGGAGCTGTTTTTT. Translating it yields CASSLGQGDNGELFF.